What follows are 14 T cell receptor beta chains derived from one specimen sequenced in a study of T cell changes during pregnancy in multiple sclerosis. TCRdb's table, derived via immunoSEQ multiplex PCR, lists solely in-frame clones and lacks some. The sample includes roughly 40,000 clones, 84% of them seen just once. The sample consisted of CD4+ T cells from peripheral blood mononuclear cells, taken before pregnancy. All receptors derive from a female donor with multiple sclerosis, enrolled in a pregnancy study.

The rearrangement joins TRBV18 to TRBJ2-7, with D perhaps TRBD1 (5 bases). The CDR3 length is 14 residues. The germline V gene has CDR1 KGHSH and CDR2 LQKENI. Trimming took off 6 bases at V and 1 base at J, with 13 bases between the two ends. The CDR3 region has the DNA TGTGCCAGCTCCCAGGGTGAAAGGTCCTACGAGCAGTACTTC. Its protein product is CASSQGERSYEQYF.

J is TRBJ2-7 and V is TRBV5-1; a possible D gene is TRBD1 (5 bases). The CDR3 totals 13 residues. Germline V CDR1 and CDR2: SGHRS, YFSETQ. The V end lost 5 bases, the J end lost 0 bases, and 9 bases lay between the germline ends. CDR3 residues: CASRTVGSYEQYF. The CDR3 DNA sequence: TGCGCCAGCAGGACAGTCGGCTCCTACGAGCAGTACTTC.

The chain carries TRBV5-6 and TRBJ1-2, with 8 bases matching TRBD1. V shed 4 bases and J 3 bases; nucleotides not matched to a gene: 5. The CDR3 sequence is 14 residues long. CDR1 and CDR2 (germline): SGHDT, YYEEEE. CDR3 protein: CASSETGEDYGYTF. CDR3 coding DNA: TGTGCCAGCAGCGAGACAGGGGAAGACTATGGCTACACCTTC.

This clone was seen a handful of times. V gene TRBV25-1 combines with J gene TRBJ1-4; TRBD1 is a possible D gene (6 bases). Trimming shortened V by 6 bases and J by 1 base, and 12 bases separated the two germline ends. Germline lookup yields CDR1 MGHDK and CDR2 SYGVNS. This CDR3 is 15 amino acids long. The CDR3 sequence: CASSHTRGTNEKLFF. In DNA, the CDR3 is TGTGCCAGCAGCCACACCAGGGGAACTAATGAAAAACTGTTTTTT. The full variable domain, rest sourced from reference TRBV25-1 and TRBJ1-4, is EADIYQTPRYLVIGTGKKITLECSQTMGHDKMYWYQQDPGMELHLIHYSYGVNSTEKGDLSSESTVSRIRTEHFPLTLESARPSHTSQYLCASSHTRGTNEKLFFGSGTQLSVL.

The chain has TRBV18 and TRBJ2-4; maybe TRBD2 (6 bases). V was pared by 0 bases and J by 0 bases, with 6 bases between. The CDR3 has 15 residues. Germline lookup yields CDR1 KGHSH and CDR2 LQKENI. The CDR3, as DNA: TGTGCCAGCTCACCACCGGGACTAGCCAAAAACATTCAGTACTTC. Translation gives CASSPPGLAKNIQYF.

The gene calls are TRBV7-8 and TRBJ1-3, with 10 bases that match TRBD1. Germline loops: CDR1 SGHVS, CDR2 FQNEAQ. V shed 0 bases, J shed 2 bases, and the junction held 10 bases outside the gene matches. The CDR3 totals 19 residues. The CDR3 region is CASSLAFPGQGLTGNTIYF. In nucleotides, the CDR3 is TGTGCCAGCAGCTTAGCGTTCCCGGGACAGGGGCTCACTGGAAACACCATATATTTT.

The chain uses TRBV29-1 and TRBJ1-1; 9 nucleotides agree with TRBD1. J gave up 8 bases and V 8 bases, and 15 bases lay outside the gene matches. CDR1 SQVTM and CDR2 ANQGSEA come from the germline V gene. The CDR3 is 14 residues long. The CDR3 reads CSTQRTGVASEAFF. The CDR3 nucleotides are TGCAGCACACAGAGGACAGGGGTTGCGTCAGAAGCTTTCTTT.

CDR3 loop: CASQPSRVMNTEAFF. DNA of the CDR3: TGTGCCAGCCAACCCTCCAGGGTGATGAACACTGAAGCTTTCTTT. V is TRBV19 and J is TRBJ1-1; D perhaps matches TRBD1 (5 bases). Germline CDR1 is LNHDA and CDR2 is SQIVND (reference sequence). The V end lost 9 bases, the J end lost 0 bases, and 17 bases lay between the germline ends. This CDR3 has 15 residues.

The gene calls are TRBV10-1 and TRBJ1-1; a weak D match, TRBD1 (5 bases). Germline values: CDR1 WNHNN, CDR2 SYGVQD (reference sequence). The CDR3 loop spans 14 amino acids. Trimming stripped 6 bases from V and 3 bases from J, with 14 bases between. The CDR3 region is CASRPRAEHTEAFF. The CDR3 region has the DNA TGCGCCAGCAGACCCAGGGCCGAACACACTGAAGCTTTCTTT.

This chain uses TRBV2 with TRBJ1-5; possible D gene TRBD1, 6 bases. The CDR3 has 14 residues. Germline CDR1 reads SNHLY; CDR2 reads FYNNEI. V lost 6 bases and J 4 bases, leaving 13 bases between the germline ends. This chain's CDR3 is CASSQMGANQPQHF. CDR3 DNA sequence: TGTGCCAGCAGCCAGATGGGGGCAAATCAGCCCCAGCATTTT. The whole variable domain, remainder taken from reference TRBV2 and TRBJ1-5, is EPEVTQTPSHQVTQMGQEVILRCVPISNHLYFYWYRQILGQKVEFLVSFYNNEISEKSEIFDDQFSVERPDGSNFTLKIRSTKLEDSAMYFCASSQMGANQPQHFGDGTRLSIL.

This chain joins TRBV4-3 and TRBJ2-1; 13 bases line up with TRBD2. Germline values: CDR1 LGHNA, CDR2 YSLEER. Losses at the gene ends were 4 bases for V and 13 bases for J; bases not matched to a gene: 10. The CDR3 consists of 15 residues. The CDR3 nucleotides are TGCGCCAGCAGCCGACTAGCGGGGGGTGGAGGGGAACAGTTCTTC. As protein: CASSRLAGGGGEQFF.

The V gene is TRBV5-1, the J gene TRBJ2-3, with D tentatively TRBD2 (5 bases). The ends were cut back, 2 bases at V and 2 bases at J, with 15 bases in the middle. This CDR3 contains 16 residues. CDR1 is SGHRS, CDR2 YFSETQ, per germline. Here the CDR3 DNA reads TGCGCCAGCAGCTTTGGACTTAGTTTGGACACAGATACGCAGTATTTT. Translated: CASSFGLSLDTDTQYF.

The V gene is TRBV19, the J gene TRBJ1-4; TRBD1 agrees at 10 bases. Per the germline V gene, CDR1 is LNHDA and CDR2 is SQIVND (reference sequence). The CDR3 has 13 amino acids. The trim removed 7 bases at V and 8 bases at J, leaving 4 bases unmatched. This CDR3 is CASTGTGVEKLFF. The CDR3 bases are TGTGCCAGTACCGGGACAGGGGTAGAAAAACTGTTTTTT.

J is TRBJ2-5 and V is TRBV5-6, with TRBD2 matching 13 bases. J was trimmed by 5 bases and V by 4 bases; bases with no gene match: 17. This CDR3 is built from 19 residues. Germline loops: CDR1 SGHDT, CDR2 YYEEEE. CDR3 coding DNA: TGTGCCAGCAGCCGCCGCCCCGGACTAGCGGGGGCCGCCGGGGAGACCCAGTACTTC. Residues: CASSRRPGLAGAAGETQYF.